A selection of T cell receptor beta chains follows, all from one sample in a study of Graves' ophthalmopathy and Graves' hyperthyroidism. One entry per CDR3 protein, called by TCRdb with MiXCR from the multiplex PCR reads. The sample yields 300,000 to 400,000 distinct CDR3 sequences, about a sixth seen once. Sequencing input: peripheral blood. Receptor source: an adult woman with stable Graves' hyperthyroidism. CDR3s include the opening cysteine and the closing phenylalanine or tryptophan. D genes are given only for firm matches. Clone size is stated in some rows and not others, as once, few, many or a class when expanded.

TRBD2	TRBJ2-5	TRBV6-2/TRBV6-3	many	TGTGCCAGCAGTTACTCGTCTAGCGGGTACCAAGAGACCCAGTACTTC	CASSYSSSGYQETQYF
TRBD1	TRBJ2-5	TRBV28	many	TGTGCCAGCAGTTCTCCGGGACAGGGGGCCGGCGAGACCCAGTACTTC	CASSSPGQGAGETQYF
TRBD1	TRBJ2-4	TRBV7-2	many	TGTGCCAGCAGCTTAGGGACAGGGCTCTTCACCCACATTAAGTACTTC	CASSLGTGLFTHIKYF
.	TRBJ2-5	TRBV14	many	TGTGCCAGCAGCCAAGAAACACCGGAGACCCAGTACTTC	CASSQETPETQYF
.	TRBJ1-2	TRBV7-9	.	TGTGCCAGCAGCTCCTTAAACTATGGCTACACCTTC	CASSSLNYGYTF
.	TRBJ1-6	TRBV2	many	TGTGCCAGCAAGCACCGAGGGGCAGTTAATTCACCCCTCCACTTT	CASKHRGAVNSPLHF
.	TRBJ2-7	TRBV20-1	many	TGCAGTGCCTCACGGGGCCTCCCCTCCTACGAGCAGTACTTC	CSASRGLPSYEQYF
TRBD2	TRBJ2-5	TRBV2	.	TGTGCCAGCAGTGAGGGACTAGCGGGAGGGGAAGAGACCCAGTACTTC	CASSEGLAGGEETQYF
TRBD1	TRBJ1-1	TRBV18	.	TGTGCCAGCTCGGCCGGGACAGGTTCTGAAGCTTTCTTT	CASSAGTGSEAFF
TRBD1	TRBJ1-5	TRBV30	many	TGTGCCTGGAGTGACACCGAGACAGGGTTTGTACAGCCCCAGCATTTT	CAWSDTETGFVQPQHF